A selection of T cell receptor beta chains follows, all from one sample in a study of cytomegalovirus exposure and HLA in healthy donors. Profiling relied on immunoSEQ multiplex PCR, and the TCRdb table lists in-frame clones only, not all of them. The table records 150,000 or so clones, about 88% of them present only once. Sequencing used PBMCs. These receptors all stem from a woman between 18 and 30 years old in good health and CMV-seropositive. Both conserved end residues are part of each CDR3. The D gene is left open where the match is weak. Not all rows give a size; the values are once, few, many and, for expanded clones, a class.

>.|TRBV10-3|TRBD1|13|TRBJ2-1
TGTGCCATCAGTGATACCAGGGGGCATGAGCAGTTCTTC
CAISDTRGHEQFF
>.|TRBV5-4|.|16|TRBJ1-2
TGTGCCAGCAGCTTGCGGGGTAGCGGGGCCACTAGGGGCTACACCTTC
CASSLRGSGATRGYTF
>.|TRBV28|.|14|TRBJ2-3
TGTGCCGCCCTAAACGTCAGGGAAGCAGATACGCAGTATTTT
CAALNVREADTQYF
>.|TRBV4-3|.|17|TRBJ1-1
TGCGCCAGCAGCCAAGAGAGGGGGTCCAGTCTGAACACTGAAGCTTTCTTT
CASSQERGSSLNTEAFF
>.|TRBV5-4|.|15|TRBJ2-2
TGTGCCAGCAGCTTGGGCGGAATGAACACCGGGGAGCTGTTTTTT
CASSLGGMNTGELFF
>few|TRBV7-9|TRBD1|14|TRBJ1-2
TGTGCCAGCAGCTTGGGACAGGGAATCGATGGCTACACCTTC
CASSLGQGIDGYTF
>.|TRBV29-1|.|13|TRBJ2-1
TGCAGCGTTGTAGGGAGGACCTACAATGAGCAGTTCTTC
CSVVGRTYNEQFF
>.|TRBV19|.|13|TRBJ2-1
TGTGCCAGTACTATACCTCCCTACAATGAGCAGTTCTTC
CASTIPPYNEQFF
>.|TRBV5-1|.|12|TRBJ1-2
TGCGCCAGCAGCCTTGACAGGCTTGGCTACACCTTC
CASSLDRLGYTF
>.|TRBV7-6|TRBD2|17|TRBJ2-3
TGTGCCAGCAGCTTAGCCGGGACTAGCTATAGCACAGATACGCAGTATTTT
CASSLAGTSYSTDTQYF
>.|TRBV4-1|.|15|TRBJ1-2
TGCGCCAGCACCCCCAAGAGGGAGGAGGGCTATGGCTACACCTTC
CASTPKREEGYGYTF
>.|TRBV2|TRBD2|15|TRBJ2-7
TGTGCCAGCAGTGATCCTAGCGGGGCGTCCTACGAGCAGTACTTC
CASSDPSGASYEQYF
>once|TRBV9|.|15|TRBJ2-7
TGTGCCAGCAGCGGGGCGGGGTCACCTATCAACGAGCAGTACTTC
CASSGAGSPINEQYF
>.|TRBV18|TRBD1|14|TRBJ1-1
TGTGCCAGCTCACCAAGGACAGGGGACACTGAAGCTTTCTTT
CASSPRTGDTEAFF
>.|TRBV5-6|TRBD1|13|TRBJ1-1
TGTGCCAGCAGCCACCGGGACAGCAATGAAGCTTTCTTT
CASSHRDSNEAFF
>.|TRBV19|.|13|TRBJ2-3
TGTGCCAGTAGTGTCCCAGGAGGCGATACGCAGTATTTT
CASSVPGGDTQYF
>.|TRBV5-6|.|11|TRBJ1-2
TGTGCCAGCAGCTTTCTCTATGGCTACACCTTC
CASSFLYGYTF
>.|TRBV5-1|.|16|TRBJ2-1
TGCGCCAGCAGCTTGAGTGTCCTGACAGACTACAATGAGCAGTTCTTC
CASSLSVLTDYNEQFF
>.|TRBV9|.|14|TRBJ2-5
TGTGCCAGCAGCGCGCAGGGTACGGGAGAGACCCAGTACTTC
CASSAQGTGETQYF